The 5 T cell receptor beta chains reported below all come from one sample, sequenced in a study of OX40 agonist ivuxolimab in advanced cancers. The repertoire was sequenced with immunoSEQ multiplex PCR; TCRdb's copy has only in-frame clones and lacks some. The table lists 52,000 or so clones, around 82% of them singletons, with around 3.8% in the top ten. The sequences come from CD4+ or CD8+ T cells sorted from blood, collected in a trial of the OX40 agonist ivuxolimab. These receptor sequences come from an adult with an advanced solid tumor such as melanoma, head and neck, liver or kidney cancer.

In DNA, the CDR3 is TGTGCCAGTAGTCTCCAAATTCCGGGACAGGGACCTTTGGGGTATGGCTACACCTTC. Amino acid sequence: CASSLQIPGQGPLGYGYTF. The V and J genes are TRBV19 and TRBJ1-2, with 9 bases that match TRBD1. V dropped 5 bases and J dropped 5; count of bases not matched to a gene: 21. The CDR3 spans 19 residues. The germline CDR1 and CDR2 sequences are LNHDA and SQIVND (reference sequence).

This clone was counted a single time. The rearrangement uses TRBV5-1 and TRBJ1-1, with D unclear. The V end lost 5 bases, the J end lost 0 bases, and 8 bases lay between the germline ends. Germline V gene sequence: CDR1 SGHRS, CDR2 YFSETQ. This CDR3 is built from 13 residues. The DNA for the CDR3 is TGCGCCAGCAGGGCGTACATGAACACTGAAGCTTTCTTT. Its protein product is CASRAYMNTEAFF.

V is TRBV5-1 and J is TRBJ2-3; D perhaps matches TRBD1 (6 bases). Germline loops: CDR1 SGHRS, CDR2 YFSETQ. This CDR3 comprises 16 residues. V was shortened by 1 base and J by 1 base, with 13 bases between the two germline ends. The CDR3 region is CASSLSGRGGTDTQYF. CDR3 nucleotides: TGCGCCAGCAGCTTGAGCGGCAGGGGTGGCACAGATACGCAGTATTTT.

This rearrangement joins TRBV15 to TRBJ2-5; D is uncertain. The length of the CDR3 is 14 residues. V lost 0 bases and J lost 3, with 8 bases in between. CDR1 and CDR2 (germline): LNHNV, YYDKDF (reference sequence). Here the CDR3 reads CATSRDPQEETQYF. In DNA form, the CDR3 reads TGTGCCACCAGCAGAGATCCTCAGGAAGAGACCCAGTACTTC.

V and J are TRBV5-1 and TRBJ2-4; possible D gene TRBD2, 5 bases. V lost 4 bases to trimming and J lost 0 bases, with 17 bases between them. The CDR3 runs 17 residues. Germline V gene data show CDR1 as SGHRS and CDR2 as YFSETQ. The CDR3 reads CASSQDERVLAKNIQYF. CDR3 nucleotides: TGCGCCAGCAGCCAAGATGAGAGGGTGCTAGCCAAAAACATTCAGTACTTC.